The rows below give T cell receptor beta chains drawn from one sample of a study of blood T cell repertoires in COVID-19. Assay: immunoSEQ multiplex PCR; the TCRdb copy retains only in-frame clones and omits some. The sample yields about 130,000 clones, around three quarters seen once. The source material was peripheral blood. Every receptor here comes from a human donor in a cohort sampled during active COVID-19. Both conserved end residues are part of each CDR3. The D gene is left open where the match is weak. Clone size is not always given. Where it is, it says once, few, many or a class for expanded clones.

D: TRBD2
J: TRBJ2-7
size: NA
V: TRBV18
CDR3: CASSPGVGAGLAGYEQYF
DNA: TGTGCCAGCTCACCGGGGGTGGGTGCCGGACTAGCAGGCTACGAGCAGTACTTC

D: NA
J: TRBJ1-4
size: NA
V: TRBV3-1/TRBV3-2
CDR3: CASSRGRVEKLFF
DNA: TGTGCCAGCAGCCGGGGGCGGGTTGAAAAACTGTTTTTT

D: TRBD1
J: TRBJ1-6
size: NA
V: TRBV2
CDR3: CASLKIGTGNISPLHF
DNA: TGTGCCAGCCTTAAAATTGGGACAGGGAACATTTCACCCCTCCACTTT

D: NA
J: TRBJ1-1
size: NA
V: TRBV6-5
CDR3: CASHPQGQITEAFF
DNA: TGTGCCAGCCACCCACAGGGCCAGATCACTGAAGCTTTCTTT

D: NA
J: TRBJ1-5
size: few
V: TRBV4-2
CDR3: CASSQIQGTQHF
DNA: TGTGCCAGCAGCCAAATACAGGGAACCCAGCATTTT

D: NA
J: TRBJ1-1
size: NA
V: TRBV7-9
CDR3: CASSLQGMTEAFF
DNA: TGTGCCAGCAGCTTACAGGGCATGACTGAAGCTTTCTTT

D: TRBD1
J: TRBJ2-7
size: few
V: TRBV27
CDR3: CASSLGQANYEQYF
DNA: TGTGCCAGCAGTCTGGGACAGGCGAACTACGAGCAGTACTTC

D: NA
J: TRBJ1-4
size: NA
V: TRBV6-6
CDR3: CASSAVNEKLFF
DNA: TGTGCCAGCTCGGCGGTAAATGAAAAACTGTTTTTT

D: TRBD2
J: TRBJ2-1
size: NA
V: TRBV10-1
CDR3: CASSPRLALGNEQFF
DNA: TGCGCCAGCAGCCCCCGACTAGCCCTCGGCAATGAGCAGTTCTTC

D: NA
J: TRBJ2-5
size: once
V: TRBV29-1
CDR3: CSVEVARETQYF
DNA: TGCAGCGTTGAGGTCGCGAGGGAGACCCAGTACTTC

D: NA
J: TRBJ1-6
size: NA
V: TRBV19
CDR3: CASKIGSYNSPLHF
DNA: TGTGCCAGTAAAATCGGCTCCTATAATTCACCCCTCCACTTT

D: NA
J: TRBJ1-4
size: NA
V: TRBV7-2
CDR3: CASRGDSWREKLFF
DNA: TGTGCCAGCAGAGGGGACTCCTGGAGGGAAAAACTGTTTTTT

D: TRBD1
J: TRBJ2-5
size: NA
V: TRBV6-5
CDR3: CASRKGQGKETQYF
DNA: TGTGCCAGCAGGAAGGGACAGGGCAAAGAGACCCAGTACTTC

D: NA
J: TRBJ2-3
size: NA
V: TRBV5-8
CDR3: CASSLVRTWWEDTQYF
DNA: TGTGCCAGCAGCTTGGTGAGGACTTGGTGGGAGGATACGCAGTATTTT

D: NA
J: TRBJ2-1
size: NA
V: TRBV10-3
CDR3: CAISESSAGSNNEQFF
DNA: TGTGCCATCAGTGAGTCGTCGGCAGGGTCTAACAATGAGCAGTTCTTC

D: TRBD1
J: TRBJ2-3
size: once
V: TRBV7-9
CDR3: CASSSDRVTDTQYF
DNA: TGTGCCAGCAGCTCGGACAGGGTTACAGATACGCAGTATTTT

D: NA
J: TRBJ1-5
size: NA
V: TRBV6-2/TRBV6-3
CDR3: CASSTPAGKQPQHF
DNA: TGTGCCAGCAGCACCCCCGCGGGGAAACAGCCCCAGCATTTT

D: NA
J: TRBJ2-7
size: NA
V: TRBV6-1
CDR3: CASSEQVEQYF
DNA: TGTGCCAGCAGTGAACAGGTCGAGCAGTACTTC

D: NA
J: TRBJ2-5
size: NA
V: TRBV19
CDR3: CASSMEDRETQYF
DNA: TGTGCCAGTAGTATGGAGGACCGAGAGACCCAGTACTTC

D: NA
J: TRBJ1-3
size: NA
V: TRBV11-2
CDR3: CASSSAPRGRNTIYF
DNA: TGTGCCAGCAGCTCAGCCCCTCGAGGGCGAAACACCATATATTTT

D: TRBD2
J: TRBJ2-2
size: NA
V: TRBV5-4
CDR3: CASSLRGGAGTGELFF
DNA: TGTGCCAGCAGCTTGCGCGGGGGGGCAGGTACCGGGGAGCTGTTTTTT

D: TRBD1
J: TRBJ2-7
size: NA
V: TRBV6-6
CDR3: CASSYDRQGHKYEQYF
DNA: TGTGCCAGCAGTTACGATCGACAGGGGCACAAGTACGAGCAGTACTTC

D: TRBD1
J: TRBJ2-7
size: NA
V: TRBV3-1/TRBV3-2
CDR3: CASSQRDRVYEQYF
DNA: TGTGCCAGCAGCCAGAGGGACAGGGTGTACGAGCAGTACTTC

D: NA
J: TRBJ2-7
size: NA
V: TRBV6-5
CDR3: CASSRSRELYYEQYF
DNA: TGTGCCAGCAGTCGCTCCCGGGAACTTTATTACGAGCAGTACTTC

D: TRBD1
J: TRBJ1-5
size: once
V: TRBV9
CDR3: CASSVGGQGNQPQHF
DNA: TGTGCCAGCAGCGTAGGTGGACAGGGCAATCAGCCCCAGCATTTT

D: TRBD1
J: TRBJ2-7
size: once
V: TRBV18
CDR3: CASSPEAKQGPHEQYF
DNA: TGTGCCAGCTCACCAGAAGCAAAACAGGGGCCCCACGAGCAGTACTTC

D: NA
J: TRBJ1-2
size: NA
V: TRBV2
CDR3: CASRTDSYGYTF
DNA: TGTGCCAGCAGGACAGACTCCTATGGCTACACCTTC

D: NA
J: TRBJ1-6
size: NA
V: TRBV19
CDR3: CASSQRQENSPLHF
DNA: TGTGCCAGTAGTCAGAGACAGGAAAATTCACCCCTCCACTTT

D: TRBD1
J: TRBJ2-7
size: NA
V: TRBV19
CDR3: CASSVYYRDSSYEQYF
DNA: TGTGCCAGTAGTGTATACTACCGGGACAGCTCCTACGAGCAGTACTTC

D: TRBD2
J: TRBJ2-1
size: NA
V: TRBV6-4
CDR3: CASSLQGGDYNEQFF
DNA: TGTGCCAGCAGTCTCCAGGGAGGGGACTACAATGAGCAGTTCTTC

D: NA
J: TRBJ2-7
size: once
V: TRBV2
CDR3: CASSERQGSYEQYF
DNA: TGTGCCAGCAGTGAACGGCAGGGATCCTACGAGCAGTACTTC

D: NA
J: TRBJ1-3
size: once
V: TRBV7-8
CDR3: CASSLVTAVAGNTIYF
DNA: TGTGCCAGCAGCTTAGTAACTGCGGTCGCTGGAAACACCATATATTTT

D: NA
J: TRBJ2-3
size: NA
V: TRBV11-2
CDR3: CASSLAASADTQYF
DNA: TGTGCCAGCAGCTTAGCCGCCTCGGCAGATACGCAGTATTTT

D: NA
J: TRBJ1-2
size: many
V: TRBV10-3
CDR3: CAINEGFSEDGYTF
DNA: TGTGCCATCAATGAGGGGTTTTCGGAGGATGGCTACACCTTC

D: TRBD2
J: TRBJ2-3
size: NA
V: TRBV6-8
CDR3: CASSYTGLAADTQYF
DNA: TGTGCCAGCAGTTACACCGGCCTAGCGGCAGATACGCAGTATTTT

D: TRBD1
J: TRBJ2-5
size: NA
V: TRBV12-3/TRBV12-4
CDR3: CASSPDREETQYF
DNA: TGTGCCAGCAGTCCGGACAGGGAAGAGACCCAGTACTTC

D: TRBD1
J: TRBJ1-6
size: few
V: TRBV5-6
CDR3: CASSLRGLRSYNSPLHF
DNA: TGTGCCAGCAGCTTAAGGGGGCTTCGCTCCTATAATTCACCCCTCCACTTT

D: TRBD2
J: TRBJ2-5
size: NA
V: TRBV27
CDR3: CASSLSEGLAGGPGETQYF
DNA: TGTGCCAGCAGTTTATCGGAGGGACTAGCGGGGGGGCCAGGGGAGACCCAGTACTTC

D: NA
J: TRBJ2-5
size: NA
V: TRBV10-1
CDR3: CASSRSSGETQYF
DNA: TGCGCCAGCAGTAGAAGTTCGGGAGAGACCCAGTACTTC

D: NA
J: TRBJ1-3
size: NA
V: TRBV7-8
CDR3: CASSGGFQWSGNTIYF
DNA: TGTGCCAGCAGCGGGGGCTTCCAATGGTCTGGAAACACCATATATTTT

D: TRBD2
J: TRBJ2-7
size: NA
V: TRBV7-6
CDR3: CASSLPGGGTYEQYF
DNA: TGTGCCAGCAGCTTACCCGGCGGGGGGACCTACGAGCAGTACTTC

D: NA
J: TRBJ1-5
size: few
V: TRBV18
CDR3: CASSPRQERNQPQHF
DNA: TGTGCCAGCTCACCCCGACAAGAACGGAATCAGCCCCAGCATTTT

D: TRBD1
J: TRBJ1-2
size: NA
V: TRBV4-1
CDR3: CASSQGTGGGYTF
DNA: TGCGCCAGCAGCCAAGGGACAGGGGGTGGCTACACCTTC

D: TRBD1
J: TRBJ1-1
size: once
V: TRBV27
CDR3: CASRPIWGQGRGDTEAFF
DNA: TGTGCCAGCAGGCCCATATGGGGACAGGGCCGAGGGGACACTGAAGCTTTCTTT

D: NA
J: TRBJ1-5
size: NA
V: TRBV27
CDR3: CASSLSRTSYSNQPQHF
DNA: TGTGCCAGCAGTTTAAGCAGGACAAGTTATAGCAATCAGCCCCAGCATTTT

D: NA
J: TRBJ2-2
size: many
V: TRBV2
CDR3: CASSDSTGELFF
DNA: TGTGCCAGCAGTGACAGCACCGGGGAGCTGTTTTTT

D: NA
J: TRBJ2-7
size: NA
V: TRBV3-1/TRBV3-2
CDR3: CASSQGGWGNEAYEQYF
DNA: TGTGCCAGCAGCCAGGGAGGATGGGGAAATGAGGCCTACGAGCAGTACTTC

D: NA
J: TRBJ1-5
size: once
V: TRBV27
CDR3: CASSSPRENQPQHF
DNA: TGTGCCAGCAGCTCCCCGAGGGAGAATCAGCCCCAGCATTTT

D: TRBD2
J: TRBJ2-7
size: NA
V: TRBV30
CDR3: CAWRSPAGPYEQYF
DNA: TGTGCCTGGAGGTCCCCAGCGGGGCCCTACGAGCAGTACTTC

D: NA
J: TRBJ2-7
size: NA
V: TRBV19
CDR3: CASSKWKGEQYF
DNA: TGTGCCAGTAGTAAGTGGAAGGGGGAGCAGTACTTC

D: NA
J: TRBJ2-7
size: NA
V: TRBV5-6
CDR3: CASSLYFVHEQYF
DNA: TGTGCCAGCAGCTTGTATTTCGTCCACGAGCAGTACTTC

D: NA
J: TRBJ2-3
size: NA
V: TRBV5-1
CDR3: CASTYLDTQYF
DNA: TGCGCCAGCACCTACCTGGATACGCAGTATTTT

D: TRBD1
J: TRBJ1-2
size: NA
V: TRBV15
CDR3: CATSREGGGYGYTF
DNA: TGTGCCACCAGCAGAGAAGGGGGCGGCTATGGCTACACCTTC

D: NA
J: TRBJ2-3
size: NA
V: TRBV21-1
CDR3: CASSIPGTGDDTQYF
DNA: TGTGCCAGCAGCATTCCCGGGACAGGGGATGATACGCAGTATTTT